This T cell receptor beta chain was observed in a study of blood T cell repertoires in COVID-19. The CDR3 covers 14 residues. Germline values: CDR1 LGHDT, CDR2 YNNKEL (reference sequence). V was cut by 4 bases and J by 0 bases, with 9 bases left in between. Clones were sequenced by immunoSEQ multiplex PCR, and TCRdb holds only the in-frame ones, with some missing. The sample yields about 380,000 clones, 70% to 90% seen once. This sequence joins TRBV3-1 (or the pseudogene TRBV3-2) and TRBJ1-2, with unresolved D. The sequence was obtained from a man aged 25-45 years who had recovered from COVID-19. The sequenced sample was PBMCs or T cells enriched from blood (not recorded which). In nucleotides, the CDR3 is TGTGCCAGCAGCCCCCGGGAAACTAACTATGGCTACACCTTC. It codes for CASSPRETNYGYTF.